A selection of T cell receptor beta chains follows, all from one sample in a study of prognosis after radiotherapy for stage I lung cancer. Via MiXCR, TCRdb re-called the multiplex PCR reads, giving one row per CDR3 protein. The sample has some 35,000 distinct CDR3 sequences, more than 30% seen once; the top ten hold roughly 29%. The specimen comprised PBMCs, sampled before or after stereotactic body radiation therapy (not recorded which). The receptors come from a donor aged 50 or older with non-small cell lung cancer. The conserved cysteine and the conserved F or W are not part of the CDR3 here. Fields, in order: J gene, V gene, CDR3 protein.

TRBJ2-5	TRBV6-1	ASRFGLAGGSSWETQY
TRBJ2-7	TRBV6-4	ASSELTRTTQY
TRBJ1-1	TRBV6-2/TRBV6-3	ASSYRGNTEAF
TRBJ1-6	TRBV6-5	ASSYSSAKPYNSPLH
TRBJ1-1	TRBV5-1	ASSPTGMNTEAF
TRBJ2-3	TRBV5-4	ASSRERGVTDTQY
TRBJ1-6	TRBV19	ASSPLRPGSSPLH
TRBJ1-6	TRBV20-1	SARERESGGGRAPLH
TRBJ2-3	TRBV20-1	SARGEEFQDTQY
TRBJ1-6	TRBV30	AWSSTRGGNSPLH
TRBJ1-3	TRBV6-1	ASRSPVSSSGNTIY
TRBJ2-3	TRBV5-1	ASTRDGVGTDTQY
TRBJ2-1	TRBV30	AWSWRSGGMNEQF
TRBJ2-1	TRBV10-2	ASIDPGDNEQF